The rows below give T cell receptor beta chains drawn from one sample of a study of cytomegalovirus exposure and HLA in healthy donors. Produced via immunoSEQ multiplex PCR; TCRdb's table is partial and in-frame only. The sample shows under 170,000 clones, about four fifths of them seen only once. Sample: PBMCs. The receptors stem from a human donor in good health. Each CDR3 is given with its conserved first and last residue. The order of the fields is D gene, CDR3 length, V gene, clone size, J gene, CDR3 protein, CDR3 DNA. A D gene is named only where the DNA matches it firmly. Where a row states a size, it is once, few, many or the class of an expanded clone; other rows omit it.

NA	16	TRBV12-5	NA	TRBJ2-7	CASGLVLSGDSYEQYF	TGTGCTAGTGGTTTGGTACTCAGCGGCGACTCCTACGAGCAGTACTTC
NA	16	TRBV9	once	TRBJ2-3	CASSVSSGRVTDTQYF	TGTGCCAGCAGCGTTAGCAGCGGCCGAGTCACAGATACGCAGTATTTT
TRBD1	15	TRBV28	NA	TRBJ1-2	CASSLRQGALYGYPF	TGTGCCAGCAGTTTACGTCAGGGGGCACTCTATGGCTACCCCTTC
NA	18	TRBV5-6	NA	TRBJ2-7	CASKSRWEGDIYSYEQYF	TGTGCCAGCAAGTCACGTTGGGAGGGGGACATATACTCCTACGAGCAGTACTTC
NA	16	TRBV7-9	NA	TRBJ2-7	CASSLLGASDSYEQYF	TGTGCCAGCAGCTTACTTGGGGCTTCCGACTCCTACGAGCAGTACTTC
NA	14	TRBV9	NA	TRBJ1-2	CASSVRGGSYGYTF	TGTGCCAGCAGCGTTCGAGGGGGTAGCTATGGCTACACCTTC
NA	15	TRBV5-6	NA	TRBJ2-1	CASSLTERLNNEQFF	TGTGCCAGCAGTTTGACAGAACGGCTGAACAATGAGCAGTTCTTC
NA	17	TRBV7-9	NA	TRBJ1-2	CSSSFWGSSRANYGYTF	TGTTCCAGCAGCTTCTGGGGCAGCTCAAGAGCTAACTATGGCTACACCTTC
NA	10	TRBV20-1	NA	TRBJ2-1	CSASIGEQFF	TGCAGTGCTTCGATTGGCGAGCAGTTCTTC
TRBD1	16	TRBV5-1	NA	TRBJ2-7	CASSLGLSQGFNEQYF	TGCGCCAGCAGCTTGGGGCTGTCACAGGGGTTCAACGAGCAGTACTTC
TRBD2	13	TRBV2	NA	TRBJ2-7	CASRGRGYYEQYF	TGTGCCAGCAGAGGGAGGGGTTACTACGAGCAGTACTTC
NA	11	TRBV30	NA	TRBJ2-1	CAWSLGVGQFF	TGTGCCTGGAGTCTTGGTGTCGGGCAGTTCTTC
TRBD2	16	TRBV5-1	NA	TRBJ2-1	CASSSQTSGSVDEQFF	TGCGCCAGCAGTTCCCAGACTAGCGGGAGCGTCGATGAGCAGTTCTTC
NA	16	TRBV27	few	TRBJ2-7	CASSLSLPDTFYEQYF	TGTGCCAGCAGTTTATCACTCCCGGACACTTTCTACGAGCAGTACTTC
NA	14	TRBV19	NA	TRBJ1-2	CASSRGSSNYGYTF	TGTGCCAGTTCCCGGGGGTCTTCCAACTATGGCTACACCTTC
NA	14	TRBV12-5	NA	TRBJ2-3	CASGSGGVTDTQYF	TGTGCTAGTGGGTCCGGCGGTGTCACAGATACGCAGTATTTT
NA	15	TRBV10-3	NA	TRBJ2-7	CAIGRGGGGFYEQYF	TGTGCCATAGGGCGCGGGGGCGGAGGGTTTTACGAGCAGTACTTC
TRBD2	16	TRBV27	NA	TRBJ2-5	CASSFGTSGTRETQYF	TGTGCCAGCAGTTTCGGGACTAGCGGTACTCGGGAGACCCAGTACTTC
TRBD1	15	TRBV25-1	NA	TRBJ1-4	CASSDERDRGEKLFF	TGTGCCAGCAGTGACGAAAGGGACAGAGGTGAAAAACTGTTTTTT
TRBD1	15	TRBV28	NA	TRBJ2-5	CASSFGTGYQETQYF	TGTGCCAGCAGTTTTGGGACAGGGTACCAAGAGACCCAGTACTTC
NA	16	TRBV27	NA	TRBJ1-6	CASSSSSGTRHSPLHF	TGTGCCAGCAGTTCCAGTAGCGGGACAAGGCATTCACCCCTCCACTTT
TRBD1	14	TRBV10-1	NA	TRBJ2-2	CASSQGDLTGELFF	TGCGCCAGCTCGCAGGGGGACCTCACCGGGGAGCTGTTTTTT
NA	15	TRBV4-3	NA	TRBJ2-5	CASSQISGVGETQYF	TGCGCCAGCAGCCAAATCTCGGGAGTTGGAGAGACCCAGTACTTC
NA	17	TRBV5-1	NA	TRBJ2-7	CASSLRTGGESSYEQYF	TGCGCCAGCAGCTTGCGAACTGGCGGGGAGAGCTCCTACGAGCAGTACTTC
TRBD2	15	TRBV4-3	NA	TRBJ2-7	CASSQTAWGGDEQYF	TGCGCCAGCAGCCAGACTGCCTGGGGGGGAGACGAGCAGTACTTC
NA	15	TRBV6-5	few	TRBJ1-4	CASSYLSDTNEKLFF	TGTGCCAGCAGTTATCTGTCGGACACAAATGAAAAACTGTTTTTT